This passage covers 13 T cell receptor beta chains from one sample sequenced in a study of PD-1 blockade in classical Hodgkin lymphoma (dated by TCRdb to the early 2020s). In light of the paper, this sample's time point label describes: cycle 4 day 1 (C4D1), after around six weeks of nivolumab. All trial patients had relapsed after autologous stem cell transplantation, with cohorts A, B and C differing in prior brentuximab vedotin exposure. The library came from the immunoSEQ multiplex PCR assay. The source is immuneACCESS, and TCRdb retained only in-frame sequences with V and J called. Part of the clones is not carried over; for the studies checked, unresolved V genes explain less than half of this, and the remainder is unexplained. Present in this sample are approximately 84,000 clones, 83% of which were seen just once. About 15% of the sample comes from the top ten. The sequences come from peripheral blood mononuclear cells (PBMCs), collected before the fourth cycle of nivolumab. These receptors all come from a human donor with classical Hodgkin lymphoma.

The chain joins TRBV6-6 to TRBJ2-7; 11 bases align to TRBD2. This CDR3 comprises 16 residues. The junction had 13 bases not matched to a gene; V was cut back by 9 bases and J by 3 bases. Germline-derived CDR1 and CDR2 are MNHNY and SVGAGI (reference sequence). The CDR3 region is CASSLGLAAIIYEQYF. The CDR3 DNA sequence: TGTGCCAGTTCGCTGGGACTAGCGGCGATAATCTACGAGCAGTACTTC.

The J gene is TRBJ2-7, the V gene TRBV15; D unclear. The CDR3 is 12 amino acids. The V gene lost 2 bases and the J gene lost 6 bases, with 8 bases spanning the gap. The V gene's germline CDR1 is LNHNV and CDR2 YYDKDF (reference sequence). CDR3 DNA sequence: TGTGCCACCAGCAGAACCACGGGCGAGCAGTACTTC. Amino acids: CATSRTTGEQYF.

This clone occurred a few times. This chain connects TRBV19 to TRBJ2-3; a weak D match, TRBD2 (6 bases). CDR3 length: 15 residues. V was pared by 3 bases and J by 1 base, with 11 bases between. CDR1 and CDR2 (germline): LNHDA, SQIVND (reference sequence). In nucleotides, the CDR3 is TGTGCCAGTAGTATCAAGGCTAGCGGCACAGATACGCAGTATTTT. Protein: CASSIKASGTDTQYF.

V usage is TRBV7-9 and J usage is TRBJ1-1; D is uncertain. CDR3 size: 16 residues. The germline gives CDR1 SEHNR, CDR2 FQNEAQ (reference sequence). The germline V and J ends were trimmed by 4 bases and 3 bases, with 18 bases remaining between them. The CDR3 protein is CASSSGLTITDTEAFF. CDR3 DNA: TGTGCCAGCAGCTCCGGTCTAACAATTACGGACACTGAAGCTTTCTTT.

The table lists this clone with a few counts. The chain links TRBV4-2 to TRBJ2-7; no definite D call. The germline gives CDR1 LGHNA, CDR2 YNFKEQ. The CDR3 spans 16 residues. V was shortened by 0 bases and J by 0 bases, with 12 bases between the two germline ends. CDR3 nucleotides: TGTGCCAGCAGCCAAGAGGCAGCTTCTATCTCCTACGAGCAGTACTTC. This encodes CASSQEAASISYEQYF.

The rearrangement links TRBV9 to TRBJ2-1, with TRBD2 identical over 7 bases. The V gene end was trimmed by 4 bases and the J gene end by 10 bases; junction bases not matched to a gene: 14. Germline assignment: CDR1 SGDLS and CDR2 YYNGEE. This CDR3 comprises 15 residues. In nucleotides, the CDR3 is TGTGCCAGCAGCCAGTTCATGGGAGGGTATGGGGAGCAGTTCTTC. Translated, it gives CASSQFMGGYGEQFF.

This clone was detected only a few times. This sequence joins TRBV19 and TRBJ2-2, with D perhaps assigned TRBD1 or TRBD2 (6 bases each). The CDR3 loop spans 18 amino acids. In germline, CDR1 is LNHDA, CDR2 SQIVND (reference sequence). Trimming removed 3 bases at V and 5 bases at J, with 22 bases between. CDR3 loop: CASSITTGTPGGTGELFF. The CDR3 DNA reads as TGTGCCAGTAGTATCACCACAGGGACACCCGGGGGTACCGGGGAGCTGTTTTTT.

The chain couples TRBV5-1 to TRBJ2-1; TRBD2 agrees at 11 bases. CDR3 length: 15 residues. Germline CDR1 is SGHRS and CDR2 is YFSETQ. V lost 4 bases, J lost 4 bases, and 4 bases stayed unmatched. The CDR3, as DNA: TGCGCCAGCAGCCAAACTAGCGGGAGTTACAATGAGCAGTTCTTC. Its translation is CASSQTSGSYNEQFF.

This chain links TRBV7-8 with TRBJ1-5; D uncertain. Germline V gene sequence: CDR1 SGHVS, CDR2 FQNEAQ. V was shortened by 1 base and J by 3 bases, with 10 bases between the two germline ends. The CDR3 runs 15 residues. The DNA for the CDR3 is TGTGCCAGCAGCTTAGGGGGAGGACCCAATCAGCCCCAGCATTTT. Its translation: CASSLGGGPNQPQHF.

Points on this clone: This same CDR3 is encoded by further DNA sequences in the sample. This chain joins TRBV5-1 and TRBJ1-1; no clear D. The CDR3 is 13 residues long. Germline values: CDR1 SGHRS, CDR2 YFSETQ. V was pared by 1 base and J by 1 base, with 5 bases between. CDR3 bases: TGCGCCAGCAGCTTGCGACCGAACACTGAAGCTTTCTTT. This translates into CASSLRPNTEAFF. Filled out from reference TRBV5-1 and TRBJ1-1, the complete variable domain reads KAGVTQTPRYLIKTRGQQVTLSCSPISGHRSVSWYQQTPGQGLQFLFEYFSETQRNKGNFPGRFSGRQFSNSRSEMNVSTLELGDSALYLCASSLRPNTEAFFGQGTRLTVV.

The rearrangement links TRBV27 to TRBJ2-6; possible D gene TRBD2, 5 bases. Trimming pared 6 bases from V and 0 bases from J, leaving 9 bases between. Germline V gives CDR1 MNHEY, CDR2 SMNVEV (reference sequence). CDR3 size: 15 residues. In DNA, the CDR3 is TGTGCCAGCAGGGGAGTCCTCTCTGGGGCCAACGTCCTGACTTTC. It is translated as CASRGVLSGANVLTF. The entire variable domain, with the rest obtained from reference TRBV27 and TRBJ2-6, is as follows: EAQVTQNPRYLITVTGKKLTVTCSQNMNHEYMSWYRQDPGLGLRQIYYSMNVEVTDKGDVPEGYKVSRKEKRNFPLILESPSPNQTSLYFCASRGVLSGANVLTFGAGSRLTVL.

The chain recombines TRBV10-3 with TRBJ2-6; maybe TRBD1 (7 bases). V dropped 8 bases and J dropped 1 base, with 24 bases sitting between them. This CDR3 is 19 amino acids long. The germline gives CDR1 ENHRY, CDR2 SYGVKD. The CDR3 is CAISPLGGQTSSGANVLTF. For the CDR3, the DNA is TGTGCCATCTCTCCCCTGGGGGGACAGACGTCATCTGGGGCCAACGTCCTGACTTTC.

The rearrangement uses TRBV5-1 and TRBJ1-1, with D possibly TRBD1 on 6 matching bases. Germline V gene sequence: CDR1 SGHRS, CDR2 YFSETQ. There are 16 residues in the CDR3. V lost 0 bases and J 6 bases, leaving 18 bases between the germline ends. Here the CDR3 DNA reads TGCGCCAGCAGCTTGGCAGGCGTCAGGGGAGGATCTGAAGCTTTCTTT. Amino acids: CASSLAGVRGGSEAFF.